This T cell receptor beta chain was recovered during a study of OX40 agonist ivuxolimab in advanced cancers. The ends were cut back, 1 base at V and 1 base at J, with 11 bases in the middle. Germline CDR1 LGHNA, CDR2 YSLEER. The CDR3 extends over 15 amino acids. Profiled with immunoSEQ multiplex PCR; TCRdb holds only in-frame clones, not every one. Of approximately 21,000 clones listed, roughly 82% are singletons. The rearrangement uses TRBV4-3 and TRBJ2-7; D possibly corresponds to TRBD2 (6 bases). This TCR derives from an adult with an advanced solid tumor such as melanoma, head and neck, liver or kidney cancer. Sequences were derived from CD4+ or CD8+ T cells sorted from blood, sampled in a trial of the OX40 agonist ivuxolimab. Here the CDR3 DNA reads TGCGCCAGCAGCCAAGGAACTAGCCCGTCCTACGAGCAGTACTTC. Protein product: CASSQGTSPSYEQYF.